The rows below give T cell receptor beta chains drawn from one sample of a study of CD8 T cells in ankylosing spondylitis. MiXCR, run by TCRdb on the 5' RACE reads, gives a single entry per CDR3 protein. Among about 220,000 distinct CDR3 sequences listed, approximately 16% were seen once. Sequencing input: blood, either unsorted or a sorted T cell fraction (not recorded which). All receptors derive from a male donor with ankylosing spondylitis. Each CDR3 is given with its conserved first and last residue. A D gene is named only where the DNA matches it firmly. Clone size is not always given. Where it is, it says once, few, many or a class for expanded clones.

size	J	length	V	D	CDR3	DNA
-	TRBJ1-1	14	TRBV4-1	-	CASSQQSLDTEAFF	TGCGCCAGCAGCCAACAGAGCCTGGACACTGAAGCTTTCTTT
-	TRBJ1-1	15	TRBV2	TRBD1	CASSQTGGANTEAFF	TGTGCCAGCAGTCAGACAGGGGGAGCGAACACTGAAGCTTTCTTT
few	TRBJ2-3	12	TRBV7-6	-	CASSQATDTQYF	TGTGCCAGCAGCCAAGCCACAGATACGCAGTATTTT
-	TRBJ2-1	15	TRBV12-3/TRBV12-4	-	CASTQSSGYYNEQFF	TGTGCCAGCACCCAGAGTAGCGGATACTACAATGAGCAGTTCTTC
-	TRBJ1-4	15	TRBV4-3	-	CASSQELAVEEKLFF	TGCGCCAGCAGCCAAGAGCTGGCGGTAGAAGAAAAACTGTTTTTT
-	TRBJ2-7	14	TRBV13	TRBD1	CASSFRTGGYEQYF	TGTGCCAGCAGCTTCCGGACAGGGGGCTACGAGCAGTACTTC
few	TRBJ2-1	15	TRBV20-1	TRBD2	CSARDWVAGGNEQFF	TGCAGTGCTAGAGATTGGGTAGCGGGGGGCAATGAGCAGTTCTTC
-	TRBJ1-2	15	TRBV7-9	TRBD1	CASSPRQGSRDGYTF	TGTGCCAGCAGCCCCAGACAGGGCTCTCGGGATGGCTACACCTTC
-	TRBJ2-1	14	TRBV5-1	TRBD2	CASSHRGGNNEQFF	TGCGCCAGCAGCCACCGGGGGGGGAACAATGAGCAGTTCTTC
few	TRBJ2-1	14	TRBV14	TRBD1	CASSRQGRRDEQFF	TGTGCCAGCAGCAGACAGGGGCGTCGGGATGAGCAGTTCTTC
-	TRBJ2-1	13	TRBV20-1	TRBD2	CSAWTSGYNEQFF	TGCAGTGCTTGGACTAGCGGGTACAATGAGCAGTTCTTC
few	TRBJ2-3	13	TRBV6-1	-	CASRTVNTDTQYF	TGTGCCAGCAGGACAGTAAACACAGATACGCAGTATTTT
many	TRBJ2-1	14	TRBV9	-	CASSDYSSYNEQFF	TGTGCCAGCAGCGACTACAGCTCCTACAATGAGCAGTTCTTC
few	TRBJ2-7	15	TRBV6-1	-	CASSEKLRSSYEQYF	TGTGCCAGCAGTGAAAAACTGAGAAGCTCCTACGAGCAGTACTTC
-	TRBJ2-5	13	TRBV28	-	CASSSRDEETQYF	TGTGCCAGCAGCAGCCGGGATGAAGAGACCCAGTACTTC
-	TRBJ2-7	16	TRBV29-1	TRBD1	CSVETPRGRLPYEQYF	TGCAGCGTTGAAACACCCAGGGGGCGGCTACCCTACGAGCAGTACTTC
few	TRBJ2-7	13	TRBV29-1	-	CSVTGQNSYEQYF	TGCAGCGTAACGGGACAAAACTCCTACGAGCAGTACTTC
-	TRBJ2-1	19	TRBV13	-	CASSQTRQGGFGKLDEQFF	TGTGCCAGCAGCCAAACCAGACAGGGAGGGTTCGGCAAACTCGATGAGCAGTTCTTC
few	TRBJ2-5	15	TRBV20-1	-	CSARTVGQIQETQYF	TGCAGTGCTAGAACGGTGGGGCAGATCCAAGAGACCCAGTACTTC
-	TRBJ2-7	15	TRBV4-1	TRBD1	CASSATGTAWNEQYF	TGCGCCAGCAGCGCTACCGGGACAGCTTGGAACGAGCAGTACTTC
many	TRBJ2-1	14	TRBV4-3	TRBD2	CASSQGLAGDEQFF	TGCGCCAGCAGCCAAGGGCTAGCGGGAGATGAGCAGTTCTTC
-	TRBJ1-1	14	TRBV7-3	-	CASREDDMNTEAFF	TGTGCCAGCAGGGAAGACGACATGAACACTGAAGCTTTCTTT
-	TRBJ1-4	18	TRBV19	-	CASSIYGRPMATNEKLFF	TGTGCCAGTAGTATTTACGGCCGCCCGATGGCAACTAATGAAAAACTGTTTTTT